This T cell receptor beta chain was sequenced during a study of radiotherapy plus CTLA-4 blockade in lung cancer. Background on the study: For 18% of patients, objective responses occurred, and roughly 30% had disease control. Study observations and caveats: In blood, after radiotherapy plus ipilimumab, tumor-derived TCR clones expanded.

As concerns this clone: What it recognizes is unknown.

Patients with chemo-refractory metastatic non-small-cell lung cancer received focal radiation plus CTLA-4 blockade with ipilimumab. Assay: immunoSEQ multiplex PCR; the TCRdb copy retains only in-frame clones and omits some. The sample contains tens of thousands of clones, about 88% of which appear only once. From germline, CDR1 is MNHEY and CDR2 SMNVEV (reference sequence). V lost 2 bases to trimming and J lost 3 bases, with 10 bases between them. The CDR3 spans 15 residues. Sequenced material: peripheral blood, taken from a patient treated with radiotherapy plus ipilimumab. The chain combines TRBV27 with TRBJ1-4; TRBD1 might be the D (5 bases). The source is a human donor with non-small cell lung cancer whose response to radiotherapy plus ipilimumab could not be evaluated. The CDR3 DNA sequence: TGTGCCAGCAGTTTACGAGGGGAGGCTAATGAAAAACTGTTTTTT. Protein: CASSLRGEANEKLFF. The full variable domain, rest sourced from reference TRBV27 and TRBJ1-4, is EAQVTQNPRYLITVTGKKLTVTCSQNMNHEYMSWYRQDPGLGLRQIYYSMNVEVTDKGDVPEGYKVSRKEKRNFPLILESPSPNQTSLYFCASSLRGEANEKLFFGSGTQLSVL.